This T cell receptor (beta chain) was sequenced in a study of blood T cell repertoires in COVID-19. The protocol was immunoSEQ multiplex PCR, while the TCRdb copy is restricted to in-frame clones and leaves out a portion. This repertoire shows under 250,000 clones, about four fifths found once; its top ten account for about 7.3%. The CDR3 extends over 15 amino acids. Per the germline V gene, CDR1 is SGHRS and CDR2 is YFSETQ. Unmatched junction bases numbered 4, after V lost 4 bases and J lost 1 base. The sequenced sample consisted of peripheral blood. The chain combines TRBV5-1 with TRBJ2-5; 10 positions match TRBD1. The TCR was taken from a woman aged 45-60 years with active or convalescent COVID-19. The CDR3 sequence: CASSPRDRGQETQYF. CDR3 bases: TGCGCCAGCAGCCCCCGGGACAGGGGCCAAGAGACCCAGTACTTC. Full variable domain (missing parts from reference TRBV5-1 and TRBJ2-5): KAGVTQTPRYLIKTRGQQVTLSCSPISGHRSVSWYQQTPGQGLQFLFEYFSETQRNKGNFPGRFSGRQFSNSRSEMNVSTLELGDSALYLCASSPRDRGQETQYFGPGTRLLVL.